This TCR beta chain was obtained from a study of cytomegalovirus exposure and HLA in healthy donors. Study-wide findings and caveats: In a later analysis, at a false discovery rate of 0.05, under 20,000 TCR beta sequences were associated with HLA alleles.

Of note for this clone: Antigen: not known.

Both 60 Vbeta primers and 13 Jbeta primers went into the PCR. Clones were sequenced by immunoSEQ multiplex PCR, and TCRdb holds only the in-frame ones, with some missing. The data hold 240,000 or so clones, with over 80% observed a single time. The V and J ends lost 5 bases and 1 base respectively, with 11 bases between them. The V gene's germline CDR1 is LNHNV and CDR2 YYDKDF (reference sequence). CDR3 length equals 14 residues. The genes are TRBV15 and TRBJ2-5; D possibly corresponds to TRBD2 (6 bases). The specimen sequenced was PBMCs. The clonotype comes from a woman in her thirties or forties in good health and CMV-seropositive. CDR3 DNA: TGTGCCACCAGCGGCGGGACTCTCCAAGAGACCCAGTACTTC. Protein sequence: CATSGGTLQETQYF.